The following is a T cell receptor (beta chain) sequence with its context. The antigen remains undetermined. The data derive from a study of T-cell memory formation after mild COVID-19. Study information: Most TCR clusters belonged to a single donor.

General study results and limits: Contracting clones, day 15 to 85, had balanced CD4/CD8, and later expanders favored CD4+.

CDR3 length: 12 amino acids. V trimming: 3 bases; J trimming: 8 bases; junction bases outside the gene matches: 6. Germline loops: CDR1 SQVTM, CDR2 ANQGSEA. Constant-segment primers were used for 5'RACE, and the resulting TCR alpha and TCR beta cDNA libraries carried sample barcodes and UMIs. TCRdb redid the calling of the 5' RACE reads with MiXCR, one entry per CDR3 protein. The profile shows about 110,000 distinct CDR3 sequences, around an eighth of them singletons. The origin of this receptor is an adult woman who had mild COVID-19 (a few samples of this study predate the infection). Cell type and time point are not known. Sequenced material: PBMCs or a T cell subset sorted from them (not recorded which). The chain couples TRBV29-1 to TRBJ1-1; 7 bases are a match to TRBD1. The DNA for the CDR3 is TGCAGCGTTGAGTGGACAGGCCCAGAAGCTTTCTTT. It encodes CSVEWTGPEAFF. The full variable domain, its missing parts supplied by reference TRBV29-1 and TRBJ1-1, is SAVISQKPSRDICQRGTSLTIQCQVDSQVTMMFWYRQQPGQSLTLIATANQGSEATYESGFVIDKFPISRPNLTFSTLTVSNMSPEDSSIYLCSVEWTGPEAFFGQGTRLTVV.